The entry below describes one TCR beta chain. Its target is not known. TCRdb independently ran MiXCR on the 5' RACE reads; one entry per CDR3 protein. The repertoire includes roughly 90,000 distinct CDR3 sequences, roughly 8.8% of them detected once, and over 25% sits in the top ten. This record comes from a study of CD8 T cells in ankylosing spondylitis. Overall study findings and caveats: What seemed typical of ankylosing spondylitis blood was a TCR beta motif built from 8 or 9 highly homologous variants. Significant enrichment of disease-linked clones was reported in matched ankylosing spondylitis synovial fluid.

The CDR3 length is 16 residues. Germline assignment: CDR1 SGDLS and CDR2 YYNGEE. V gave up 0 bases and J gave up 0 bases; unmatched junction bases: 3. The chain joins TRBV9 to TRBJ2-5, with TRBD2 matching over 9 bases. This clonotype was sampled from a male donor with ankylosing spondylitis. Sample: blood, either unsorted or a sorted T cell fraction (not recorded which). The CDR3 spells CASSVAIAGDQETQYF. CDR3 bases: TGTGCCAGCAGCGTAGCTATAGCGGGAGACCAAGAGACCCAGTACTTC.